The next 19 T cell receptor beta chains were all read from a single sample in a study of T-cell reconstitution after alpha-beta-depleted transplantation in children. The library targeted TCRbeta and was prepared with unique molecular identifiers. One entry per CDR3 protein, called by TCRdb with MiXCR from the PCR reads. The repertoire consists of 200,000 to 250,000 distinct CDR3 sequences, with approximately 8% occurring once and the leading ten covering roughly 35%. This specimen consisted of PBMCs, mostly from graft donor cells, obtained 360 days after TCRalphabeta/CD19-depleted stem cell transplant. The receptors here all came from a male patient aged 2-15 years who had a stem cell transplant for acute myeloid leukemia, so the T cells may come from the graft donor.

This chain connects TRBV4-1 to TRBJ2-1; 10 bases match TRBD2. J lost 6 bases, V lost 0 bases, and 8 bases had no gene match. Germline assignment: CDR1 MGHRA and CDR2 YSYEKL. The CDR3 runs to 17 residues. CDR3 DNA sequence: TGCGCCAGCAGCCAAGAGAGGGAGCGGGAGGGGGGCAATGAGCAGTTCTTC. Protein: CASSQEREREGGNEQFF.

This clonotype appeared many times. V gene TRBV5-1 combines with J gene TRBJ1-2; D is possibly TRBD1 (6 bases). The CDR3 is 14 amino acids. Deletions cut 1 base from V and 4 bases from J, with 11 bases between. CDR1 is SGHRS, CDR2 YFSETQ, per germline. The CDR3 reads CASSLTPGAYGYTF. In nucleotides, the CDR3 is TGCGCCAGCAGCTTGACACCAGGGGCCTATGGCTACACCTTC.

This clonotype was counted only a few times. The chain recombines TRBV28 with TRBJ2-7; weak D call: TRBD1 (5 bases). The CDR3 spans 13 residues. V was pared by 5 bases and J by 3 bases, with 11 bases between. From germline, CDR1 is MDHEN and CDR2 SYDVKM. CDR3 DNA sequence: TGTGCCAGCAGTGGTGGGGCATTCTACGAGCAGTACTTC. Amino acid sequence: CASSGGAFYEQYF.

J is TRBJ2-4 and V is TRBV4-1, with TRBD2 matching 12 bases. V lost 2 bases to trimming and J lost 0 bases; unmatched junction nucleotides: 5. Germline CDR1 is MGHRA and CDR2 is YSYEKL. The CDR3 is 18 residues long. The CDR3: CASSQYSSGRVAKNIQYF. CDR3 coding DNA: TGCGCCAGCAGCCAATACTCTAGCGGGAGGGTAGCCAAAAACATTCAGTACTTC.

This clonotype appeared many times. The chain joins TRBV12-3 or TRBV12-4 to TRBJ1-1; D is uncertain. The CDR3 is made up of 14 amino acids. Trimming took 3 bases from V and 10 from J, leaving 18 bases between them. The CDR3 nucleotides read TGTGCCAGCAGTTTCGGCTCGGTGTTGAAGGGAGCTTTCTTT. As protein: CASSFGSVLKGAFF.

This clonotype was seen more than once but under ten times. The chain links TRBV7-8 to TRBJ2-1; possibly TRBD2 for D (6 bases). The V end was cut by 5 bases, the J end by 9 bases, with 14 bases between. The germline V gene has CDR1 SGHVS and CDR2 FQNEAQ. The CDR3 contains 13 residues. CDR3 DNA sequence: TGTGCCAGCAGCCCGGTCCTTAGCGGTGAGCAGTTCTTC. It codes for CASSPVLSGEQFF.

This clonotype has a count of ten or more. The rearrangement joins TRBV29-1 to TRBJ1-1; TRBD1 agrees at 7 bases. The V gene's germline CDR1 is SQVTM and CDR2 ANQGSEA. The length of the CDR3 is 12 residues. With V trimmed by 4 bases and J by 7 bases, 6 bases remained unmatched. The CDR3 spells CSVGRQGNEAFF. For the CDR3, the DNA is TGCAGCGTTGGGAGACAGGGTAATGAAGCTTTCTTT.

The V call is TRBV12-3 or TRBV12-4, the J call TRBJ2-2; 11 bases are a match to TRBD2. The trim removed 6 bases at V and 4 bases at J, leaving 7 bases unmatched. This CDR3 contains 16 residues. CDR3 bases: TGTGCCAGCAGGGCCGGGACTAGCGGTAGCACCGGGGAGCTGTTTTTT. Amino acids: CASRAGTSGSTGELFF.

The CDR3 reads CASSHQGAYNEQFF. CDR3 DNA: TGTGCCAGCAGTCATCAGGGGGCTTACAATGAGCAGTTCTTC. The rearrangement links TRBV12-3 or TRBV12-4 to TRBJ2-1; 8 bases agree with TRBD1. V was clipped by 5 bases and J by 4 bases; unmatched bases: 4. The CDR3 is made up of 14 amino acids.

This clonotype has more than one count but fewer than ten. The CDR3 bases are TGCGCCAGCAGCTTGTTTCCAGAGATACAAGAGACCCAGTACTTC. Translating it yields CASSLFPEIQETQYF. The V gene is TRBV5-1, the J gene TRBJ2-5; no clear D gene. The V gene lost 1 base and the J gene lost 2 bases, with 12 bases spanning the gap. Germline V gene data show CDR1 as SGHRS and CDR2 as YFSETQ. The CDR3 consists of 15 residues.

This clonotype has only a few counts. The chain links TRBV7-2 to TRBJ1-5, with D possibly being TRBD1 (6 bases). V was trimmed by 1 base and J by 3 bases, leaving 10 bases between them. Per the germline V gene, CDR1 is SGHTA and CDR2 is FQGNSA. The CDR3 sequence is 15 residues long. CDR3 in DNA: TGTGCCAGCAGCTTAGGACCAGGGGTCAATCAGCCCCAGCATTTT. The encoded protein is CASSLGPGVNQPQHF.

The chain links TRBV4-3 to TRBJ2-7; D is possibly TRBD1 (7 bases). The CDR3 loop spans 15 amino acids. The V end was cut by 1 base, the J end by 6 bases, with 16 bases between. The germline V gene encodes CDR1 LGHNA and CDR2 YSLEER. CDR3 nucleotide sequence: TGCGCCAGCAGCCAAGTCGGGCAGGGGGGAATCGAGCAGTACTTC. Its translation: CASSQVGQGGIEQYF.

This clonotype was seen a handful of times. The rearrangement links TRBV7-9 to TRBJ1-6, with 9 bases fitting TRBD1. Germline trimming cut 5 bases from V and 8 bases from J; bases unmatched to any gene: 4. CDR3 size: 14 residues. Germline CDR1 SEHNR, CDR2 FQNEAQ (reference sequence). CDR3 coding DNA: TGTGCCAGCAGCCCGACAGGGGGAGATTCACCCCTCCACTTT. Amino acids: CASSPTGGDSPLHF.

This clonotype was counted ten times or more. The junction departs from the called germline gene at one end, perhaps through a read error. The chain employs TRBV7-7 and TRBJ2-3; no firm D call. Germline V gene sequence: CDR1 SSHAT, CDR2 FNYEAQ (reference sequence). This CDR3 has 13 residues. Written as DNA, the CDR3 is TGTGCTAGCAGCCATGACCCTTCGGATACGCAGTATTTT. Translated, it gives CASSHDPSDTQYF.

This clonotype was seen repeatedly, ten times or more. V gene TRBV15 combines with J gene TRBJ2-5; D remains unclear. Deletions cut 0 bases from V and 5 bases from J, with 16 bases between. There are 16 residues in the CDR3. The V gene's germline CDR1 is LNHNV and CDR2 YYDKDF (reference sequence). CDR3 in DNA: TGTGCCACCAGCAGAGATCCGACTCTCGGGTTGGAGACCCAGTACTTC. It is translated as CATSRDPTLGLETQYF.

V and J are TRBV5-1 and TRBJ2-7; 8 nucleotides match TRBD2. Per germline, CDR1 SGHRS and CDR2 YFSETQ. V lost 1 base, J lost 5 bases, and 8 bases stayed unmatched. The length of the CDR3 is 15 residues. The CDR3 loop is CASSLNDGRVDEQYF. CDR3 nucleotide sequence: TGCGCCAGCAGCTTGAATGACGGGAGGGTCGACGAGCAGTACTTC. The full variable domain, its missing parts supplied by reference TRBV5-1 and TRBJ2-7, is KAGVTQTPRYLIKTRGQQVTLSCSPISGHRSVSWYQQTPGQGLQFLFEYFSETQRNKGNFPGRFSGRQFSNSRSEMNVSTLELGDSALYLCASSLNDGRVDEQYFGPGTRLTVT.

This clonotype was detected many times. The CDR3 reads CSVVAGNEKLFF. The DNA for the CDR3 is TGCAGCGTGGTAGCCGGTAATGAAAAACTGTTTTTT. The chain links TRBV29-1 to TRBJ1-4, with D unresolved. Per the germline V gene, CDR1 is SQVTM and CDR2 is ANQGSEA. The CDR3 totals 12 residues. The germline V and J ends were trimmed by 6 bases and 4 bases, with 9 bases remaining between them.

Ten or more counts support this clonotype. The CDR3 DNA is TGTGCCAGCAGTTTATGTGCTAGCGGGAGGCAGTTCTTC. Protein product: CASSLCASGRQFF. The V gene is TRBV28, the J gene TRBJ2-1, with 10 nucleotides matching TRBD2. The CDR3 is 13 residues long. The junction had 2 bases not matched to a gene; V was cut back by 0 bases and J by 12 bases. CDR1 is MDHEN and CDR2 is SYDVKM in the germline V gene.

This clonotype was counted ten times or more. The chain joins TRBV4-3 to TRBJ2-7; D gene uncertain. Germline CDR1 is LGHNA and CDR2 is YSLEER. Trimming removed 0 bases at V and 7 bases at J, with 19 bases between. The CDR3 is made up of 16 amino acids. The CDR3 DNA sequence: TGCGCCAGCAGCCAAGATATACGCCTCGTATCCGGGGAGCAGTACTTC. It specifies CASSQDIRLVSGEQYF.